A selection of T cell receptor beta chains follows, all from one sample in a study of cytomegalovirus exposure and HLA in healthy donors. Measured with immunoSEQ multiplex PCR; TCRdb has only the in-frame clones, and not every one. The table records 170,000 or so clones, roughly four fifths of them present only once. The sample taken for sequencing was PBMCs. The receptor set was obtained from a girl under 18 in good health and CMV-seropositive. Each CDR3 is given with its conserved first and last residue. A D gene is named only where the DNA matches it firmly. Rows may omit the clone size; those that give it use once, few, many or a size class.

D gene	V gene	clone size	J gene	CDR3 length	CDR3 DNA	CDR3 protein
-	TRBV27	-	TRBJ2-7	14	TGTGCCAGCAGTTCCTCCGGGACATCCTACGAGCAGTACTTC	CASSSSGTSYEQYF
-	TRBV5-4	-	TRBJ2-3	16	TGTGCCAGCAGCCTAACAGGGAGGGCTAGCACAGATACGCAGTATTTT	CASSLTGRASTDTQYF
TRBD1	TRBV6-1	-	TRBJ2-2	15	TGTGCCAGCAGACCCAGACAGGGTGACACCGGGGAGCTGTTTTTT	CASRPRQGDTGELFF
TRBD1	TRBV27	-	TRBJ2-7	16	TGTGCCAGCAGTTTATCCGGGACAGCGAGCTCCTACGAGCAGTACTTC	CASSLSGTASSYEQYF
-	TRBV10-2	-	TRBJ2-7	11	TGCGCCAGCAGTCCCCGGGGGGAGCAGTACTTC	CASSPRGEQYF
TRBD1	TRBV4-1	-	TRBJ1-5	14	TGCGCCAGCAGCTTACAGGGGGCGAGTCAGCCCCAGCATTTT	CASSLQGASQPQHF
-	TRBV18	-	TRBJ1-2	12	TGTGCCAGCTACCACATACACTATGGCTACACCTTC	CASYHIHYGYTF
-	TRBV7-3	-	TRBJ1-2	13	TGTGCCAGCGGCCCGGGGTTAGACTATGGCTACACCTTC	CASGPGLDYGYTF
-	TRBV5-1	-	TRBJ2-1	15	TGCGCCAGCAGCTTCTCCGGCGGGGACGTCGATGAGCAGTTCTTC	CASSFSGGDVDEQFF
-	TRBV28	-	TRBJ1-5	14	TGTGCCAGCCGCCCGGACAGCCACAATCAGCCCCAGCATTTT	CASRPDSHNQPQHF
TRBD1	TRBV6-1	-	TRBJ1-2	14	TGTGCCAGCAGTGAGACAGGGGGCAACTATGGCTACACCTTC	CASSETGGNYGYTF
TRBD1	TRBV2	-	TRBJ1-2	15	TGTGCCAGCAGCCCCGGACAGGGACGGGGCCATGGCTACACCTTC	CASSPGQGRGHGYTF
-	TRBV7-9	-	TRBJ1-4	14	TGTGCCAGCAGTGCCCGGGGGGGTGATGAAAAACTGTTTTTT	CASSARGGDEKLFF
-	TRBV27	-	TRBJ1-2	12	TGTGCCAGCAGTTTATTGCCAGTTGGCTACACCTTC	CASSLLPVGYTF
TRBD2	TRBV9	-	TRBJ2-1	16	TGTGCCAGCAGCGATCCCCTAGCGGGGGGTTACAATGAGCAGTTCTTC	CASSDPLAGGYNEQFF
TRBD1	TRBV5-1	few	TRBJ2-7	15	TGCGCCAGCAGCTTGATTTCCGCAGGGGGCGGCGAGCAGTACTTC	CASSLISAGGGEQYF
TRBD2	TRBV14	-	TRBJ2-3	16	TGTGCCAGCAGCCAAGGCCTAGCGGGAGGCACAGATACGCAGTATTTT	CASSQGLAGGTDTQYF
TRBD2	TRBV14	-	TRBJ2-3	16	TGTGCCAGCAGCCAAGAGGGGGGGACCCGCACAGATACGCAGTATTTT	CASSQEGGTRTDTQYF
TRBD1	TRBV2	-	TRBJ2-7	15	TGTGCCAGCAGCCTCGGGACAGTAGAAACCTACGAGCAGTACTTC	CASSLGTVETYEQYF
-	TRBV5-1	few	TRBJ1-4	17	TGCGCCAGCAGCCCTATGTCCCTCACGGTGACTAATGAAAAACTGTTTTTT	CASSPMSLTVTNEKLFF
-	TRBV30	-	TRBJ1-1	13	TGTGCCTGGAGTGTAAGAACAATCTCTGAAGCTTTCTTT	CAWSVRTISEAFF
-	TRBV19	-	TRBJ2-2	17	TGTGCCAGTAGTATGGGGGGTCCAGCCACGAACACCGGGGAGCTGTTTTTT	CASSMGGPATNTGELFF
-	TRBV4-2	-	TRBJ1-1	15	TGTGCCAGCAGCCAAGCATTCCGAGGGAACACTGAAGCTTTCTTT	CASSQAFRGNTEAFF
TRBD2	TRBV11-2	-	TRBJ2-3	15	TGTGCCAGCAGCCAACTAGCGGGGGCACTCGGTACGCAGTATTTT	CASSQLAGALGTQYF
TRBD2	TRBV7-3	-	TRBJ2-5	15	TGTGCCAGCAGCAGACTAGCGGGGGAAAAAGAGACCCAGTACTTC	CASSRLAGEKETQYF
-	TRBV2	once	TRBJ1-5	15	TGTGCCAGCAGTGGGGTCCTCAGCGGAAATCAGCCCCAGCATTTT	CASSGVLSGNQPQHF
TRBD1	TRBV6-1	-	TRBJ1-1	14	TGTGCCAGCAACCGGGACAGGGCAAGCACTGAAGCTTTCTTT	CASNRDRASTEAFF
-	TRBV19	-	TRBJ1-5	15	TGTGCCAGTAGTTCACAGGGTCTTTTAAGTCAGCCCCAGCATTTT	CASSSQGLLSQPQHF